Below are 17 T cell receptor beta chains sequenced from a single sample in a study of regulatory T cells in long-lasting Graves disease. Libraries of TCR beta came from iRepertoire HTBI primers plus Arm-PCR of CDR3 regions. MiXCR, applied by TCRdb to the multiplex PCR reads, yields one record per CDR3 protein. Of 450,000 to 700,000 distinct CDR3 sequences in the sample, approximately 12% were seen once. The time point denotes: newly diagnosed GD, antithyroid drugs for less than 3 months. There was RNA extracted from PBMCs, and the TCR library was made from it. This sample also belongs to another study, concerning T cells in Graves' hyperthyroidism and ophthalmopathy.

The starting material was peripheral blood mononuclear cells (PBMCs), obtained at new diagnosis, from a patient treated with antithyroid drugs. Receptors were obtained from a man aged 25-45 years with Graves disease.

The chain carries TRBV7-2 and TRBJ2-5; no clear D gene. Germline V lookup: CDR1 SGHTA, CDR2 FQGNSA. The CDR3 spans 15 residues. Trimming pared 2 bases from V and 0 bases from J, leaving 10 bases between. This CDR3 reads CASSLLSWYQETQYF. DNA for the CDR3: TGTGCCAGCAGCTTACTATCCTGGTACCAAGAGACCCAGTACTTC.

This clonotype occurred a few times. The chain has TRBV5-1 and TRBJ1-6; D is undetermined. The germline V and J ends were trimmed by 0 bases and 5 bases, with 3 bases remaining between them. Germline V gene sequence: CDR1 SGHRS, CDR2 YFSETQ. This CDR3 spans 13 amino acids. CDR3 loop: CASSLGNNSPLHF. The CDR3, as DNA: TGCGCCAGCAGCTTGGGTAATAATTCACCCCTCCACTTT.

In DNA, the CDR3 is TGTGCCAGCAGTCCAAGGGACAGAAATTCCGTGAATTCACCCCTCCACTTT. Protein: CASSPRDRNSVNSPLHF. V is TRBV6-1 and J is TRBJ1-6, with 7 bases fitting TRBD1. This CDR3 is built from 17 residues. The ends lost 5 bases at V and 7 bases at J; junction bases unmatched: 14. Germline V lookup: CDR1 MNHNS, CDR2 SASEGT.

This clonotype was recorded many times. V is TRBV24-1 and J is TRBJ2-1, with 9 positions matching TRBD1. The CDR3 spans 17 residues. The V and J ends lost 0 bases and 7 bases, in that order; junction bases with no gene match: 9. Germline values: CDR1 KGHDR, CDR2 SFDVKD. CDR3 DNA: TGTGCCACCAGTGATTTGCTAGGGACAGGGAGAAAGAATGAGCAGTTCTTC. It yields the protein CATSDLLGTGRKNEQFF.

This clonotype was observed many times. The chain is built from TRBV30 and TRBJ1-1; a weak D match, TRBD1 (5 bases). This CDR3 spans 13 amino acids. Germline CDR1 and CDR2: GTSNPN and SVGIG (reference sequence). V dropped 0 bases and J dropped 5 bases, with 10 bases sitting between them. CDR3 nucleotides: TGTGCCTGGAGTGTACTAAGGGGTACTGAAGCTTTCTTT. Translation gives CAWSVLRGTEAFF.

This clonotype was counted at least ten times. The gene calls are TRBV12-5 and TRBJ2-2, with 8 positions matching TRBD1. V was pared by 6 bases and J by 4 bases, with 10 bases of the junction left unmatched. This CDR3 is 16 amino acids long. Germline V gene lookup returns CDR1 LGHNT and CDR2 FRNRAP. As DNA, the CDR3 is TGTGCTAGTGGGGGGCTATGGACAGGGATCACCGGGGAGCTGTTTTTT. This codes for CASGGLWTGITGELFF.

A word on this clonotype: This could be a read error, since a much larger clone is one nucleotide away. V gene TRBV20-1 combines with J gene TRBJ2-1; D remains unclear. CDR3 length: 14 residues. Germline V gives CDR1 DFQATT, CDR2 SNEGSKA (reference sequence). The CDR3 region has the DNA TGCAGTGCTAGAGATGTACCCCCTCGCAATGAGCAGTCCTTC. Translation: CSARDVPPRNEQSF.

Ten or more counts support this clonotype. V gene TRBV7-9 combines with J gene TRBJ2-3; 9 nucleotides match TRBD2. Germline trimming cut 2 bases from V and 1 base from J; bases unmatched to any gene: 10. Germline V gives CDR1 SEHNR, CDR2 FQNEAQ (reference sequence). This CDR3 is 18 amino acids long. This CDR3 reads CASSLSAGGPSGTDTQYF. The CDR3, as DNA: TGTGCCAGCAGCTTAAGCGCGGGAGGGCCCTCGGGCACAGATACGCAGTATTTT.

This clonotype was counted ten times or more. The genes are TRBV11-1 and TRBJ2-5; D gene uncertain. V lost 3 bases to trimming and J lost 4 bases, with 12 bases between them. The CDR3 is made up of 14 amino acids. Germline CDR1 reads SGHAT; CDR2 reads FQDESV (reference sequence). As DNA, the CDR3 is TGTGCCAGCAGCTTGGGCCCGGACGGAGAGACCCAGTACTTC. Amino acid sequence: CASSLGPDGETQYF.

This clonotype was seen at least ten times. This rearrangement joins TRBV12-3 or TRBV12-4 to TRBJ2-7; unclear D gene. CDR3 length equals 11 residues. V shed 4 bases and J shed 5 bases, with 6 bases lying between them. The CDR3 loop reads CASSSGDEQYF. The DNA of the CDR3 is TGTGCCAGCAGTTCTGGGGACGAGCAGTACTTC.

This clonotype has ten or more counts. The chain has TRBV29-1 and TRBJ2-5; the match to TRBD2 covers 9 bases. The CDR3 consists of 13 residues. V trimming: 5 bases; J trimming: 1 base; junction bases outside the gene matches: 2. From germline, CDR1 is SQVTM and CDR2 ANQGSEA. CDR3 sequence (DNA): TGCAGCGTTCCTAGCGGGGCCCAAGAGACCCAGTACTTC. Protein sequence: CSVPSGAQETQYF.

At least ten counts were recorded for this clonotype. The chain is built from TRBV13 and TRBJ1-3, with D hard to call. Germline V lookup: CDR1 PRHDT, CDR2 FYEKMQ (reference sequence). This CDR3 is built from 17 residues. V was shortened by 5 bases and J by 0 bases, with 17 bases between the two germline ends. The CDR3 bases are TGTGCCAGCAGCCCCCTGGCTGGTAGAAGCTCTGGAAACACCATATATTTT. The encoded protein is CASSPLAGRSSGNTIYF.

The chain has TRBV27 and TRBJ1-1; the D gene is possibly TRBD1 (5 bases). From germline, CDR1 is MNHEY and CDR2 SMNVEV (reference sequence). There are 15 residues in the CDR3. The ends were cut back, 6 bases at V and 0 bases at J, with 14 bases in the middle. The CDR3 region is CASSLSGPVNTEAFF. CDR3 bases: TGTGCCAGCAGCCTTTCGGGACCTGTGAACACTGAAGCTTTCTTT.

This clonotype was observed a handful of times. The V gene is TRBV11-2, the J gene TRBJ1-1; TRBD1 agrees at 7 bases. The CDR3 has 15 residues. The V and J ends lost 5 bases and 0 bases, in that order; junction bases with no gene match: 6. Looked up from germline, CDR1 is SGHAT and CDR2 is FQNNGV. The CDR3 loop reads CASSPGQHMNTEAFF. The DNA for the CDR3 is TGTGCCAGCAGCCCGGGACAGCACATGAACACTGAAGCTTTCTTT.

V usage is TRBV29-1 and J usage is TRBJ2-7; TRBD1 aligns across 8 bases. CDR1 and CDR2 (germline): SQVTM, ANQGSEA. The CDR3 runs to 11 residues. V shed 7 bases and J 6 bases; nucleotides not matched to a gene: 5. The CDR3 sequence: CSARQGSEQYF. The CDR3 nucleotides are TGCAGCGCACGACAGGGGAGCGAGCAGTACTTC.

The chain carries TRBV5-1 and TRBJ2-2, with D uncertain. The CDR3 is 14 amino acids. CDR1 SGHRS and CDR2 YFSETQ come from the germline V gene. V gave up 0 bases and J gave up 9 bases, with 12 bases separating them. CDR3 protein: CASSLVESGRELFF. DNA for the CDR3: TGCGCCAGCAGCTTGGTTGAGAGTGGGCGGGAGCTGTTTTTT.

This clonotype was picked up many times. As DNA, the CDR3 is TGTGCCAGCAAACTAGCGGGAGTTTACGAGCAGTACTTC. It encodes CASKLAGVYEQYF. This chain joins TRBV11-2 and TRBJ2-7, with 11 nucleotides matching TRBD2. V was pared by 7 bases and J by 4 bases, with 3 bases of the junction left unmatched. Germline lookup yields CDR1 SGHAT and CDR2 FQNNGV. The CDR3 sequence is 13 residues long.